The 25 T cell receptor beta chains given below trace back to one sample, sequenced in a study of blood T cell repertoires in COVID-19 (dated by TCRdb to 2018 to 2020). The library was obtained by the immunoSEQ multiplex PCR assay. In TCRdb, the immuneACCESS table is reduced to in-frame sequences with V and J assigned. These tables do not hold every clone; where another copy was compared, an unresolved V gene accounts for under half, and the others remain unexplained. The sample yields about 240,000 clones; approximately 85% were counted once. Jointly, the top ten make up around 12% of the sample. The sequenced sample was peripheral blood. The receptors originated from a woman between 55 and 75 years old with active or convalescent COVID-19.

The chain has TRBV18 and TRBJ1-1, with 7 positions matching TRBD1. Trimming cost V 6 bases and J 1 base; bases outside gene matches: 5. CDR3 size: 14 residues. Per germline, CDR1 KGHSH and CDR2 LQKENI. In DNA, the CDR3 is TGTGCCAGCTCGCCTGCAGGGGGGAACACTGAAGCTTTCTTT. Its protein product is CASSPAGGNTEAFF.

The chain's CDR3 is CASSVARGYGYTF. In DNA form, the CDR3 reads TGTGCCAGCAGCGTAGCGCGGGGTTATGGCTACACCTTC. The rearrangement uses TRBV9 and TRBJ1-2; D not certain. Germline loops: CDR1 SGDLS, CDR2 YYNGEE. The CDR3 has 13 amino acids. Deletions cut 0 bases from V and 5 bases from J, with 8 bases between.

This chain uses TRBV30 with TRBJ1-1; D is unclear. V was pared by 4 bases and J by 1 base, with 10 bases between. The CDR3 spans 13 residues. Germline V gene data show CDR1 as GTSNPN and CDR2 as SVGIG (reference sequence). CDR3 sequence: CAWMLLSNTEAFF. CDR3 DNA: TGTGCCTGGATGCTGCTATCGAACACTGAAGCTTTCTTT.

The chain joins TRBV2 to TRBJ1-4, with 8 bases lining up with TRBD1. This CDR3 spans 15 amino acids. The germline V gene has CDR1 SNHLY and CDR2 FYNNEI. Trimming took 4 bases from V and 4 from J; bases not matched to a gene: 5. The CDR3 sequence is CASSGQGAINEKLFF. For the CDR3, the DNA is TGTGCCAGCAGTGGGCAGGGGGCGATTAATGAAAAACTGTTTTTT.

The chain has TRBV6-5 and TRBJ2-2; D unclear. The CDR3 runs 13 residues. Germline assignment: CDR1 MNHEY and CDR2 SVGAGI. Trimming cost V 7 bases and J 5 bases, with 11 bases left between them. CDR3 region: CASKNELTGELFF. The DNA of the CDR3 is TGTGCCAGCAAAAACGAGTTGACCGGGGAGCTGTTTTTT.

The chain links TRBV6-1 to TRBJ1-2, with a tentative D call TRBD1 (5 bases). Germline assignment: CDR1 MNHNS and CDR2 SASEGT. V was trimmed by 1 base and J by 0 bases, leaving 15 bases between them. CDR3 length: 17 amino acids. CDR3 DNA sequence: TGTGCCAGCAGTGAAGAAAGAAGGGGCCGCGCTAACTATGGCTACACCTTC. This sequence encodes CASSEERRGRANYGYTF.

The chain uses TRBV18 and TRBJ1-2, with D uncertain. Deletions cut 4 bases from V and 5 bases from J, with 11 bases between. Germline V gene data show CDR1 as KGHSH and CDR2 as LQKENI. The length of the CDR3 is 13 residues. In DNA, the CDR3 is TGTGCCAGCTCACAATCGGAGTTTTATGGCTACACCTTC. Translated, it gives CASSQSEFYGYTF.

This chain links TRBV18 with TRBJ2-7; 11 bases are a match to TRBD2. Germline-derived CDR1 and CDR2 are KGHSH and LQKENI. V lost 8 bases, J lost 5 bases, and 8 bases stayed unmatched. The CDR3 length is 14 residues. DNA of the CDR3: TGTGCCAGCCGTAATAGCGGGGGGGTCCACGAGCAGTACTTC. This codes for CASRNSGGVHEQYF.

The J gene is TRBJ1-5, the V gene TRBV12-3 or TRBV12-4; no firm D call. The CDR3 has 13 residues. Deletions cut 3 bases from V and 2 bases from J, with 5 bases between. The CDR3 bases are TGTGCCAGCAGTTTGGCAGGCAATCAGCCCCAGCATTTT. This codes for CASSLAGNQPQHF.

V is TRBV6-2 or TRBV6-3 and J is TRBJ2-3; unclear D gene. V lost 5 bases, J lost 6 bases, and 12 bases lay in between. The CDR3 contains 13 residues. The germline V gene has CDR1 MNHEY and CDR2 SVGEGT. CDR3 coding DNA: TGTGCCAGCAGTCCCCGTTTTGGCGATACGCAGTATTTT. Translated: CASSPRFGDTQYF.

The CDR3 is CASSYSGQTDTQYF. CDR3 bases: TGTGCCAGCAGTTACAGCGGGCAGACAGATACGCAGTATTTT. The V and J genes are TRBV6-6 and TRBJ2-3; weak D call: TRBD2 (6 bases). With 2 bases removed from V and 3 bases from J, the gap between germline ends came to 9 bases. CDR3 length equals 14 residues. Looked up from germline, CDR1 is MNHNY and CDR2 is SVGAGI (reference sequence).

The chain carries TRBV6-1 and TRBJ1-6; D is perhaps TRBD1 (6 bases). There are 14 residues in the CDR3. Trimming took 3 bases from V and 7 from J, leaving 10 bases between them. Germline CDR1 MNHNS, CDR2 SASEGT. As DNA, the CDR3 is TGTGCCAGCAGTGACCTAACAGGGAATTCACCCCTCCACTTT. It translates to CASSDLTGNSPLHF.

The V gene is TRBV2, the J gene TRBJ2-7; 10 bases fit TRBD1. With V trimmed by 7 bases and J by 7 bases, 7 bases remained unmatched. CDR1 is SNHLY and CDR2 is FYNNEI in the germline V gene. The length of the CDR3 is 13 residues. The CDR3 protein is CASKWDRGGEQYF. As DNA, the CDR3 is TGTGCCAGCAAGTGGGACAGGGGTGGGGAGCAGTACTTC.

V gene TRBV19 combines with J gene TRBJ2-5; D call uncertain. Trimming pared 4 bases from V and 3 bases from J, leaving 9 bases between. Germline-derived CDR1 and CDR2 are LNHDA and SQIVND (reference sequence). The CDR3 has 13 residues. The CDR3 sequence is CASSRNREETQYF. CDR3 DNA: TGTGCCAGTAGTAGGAACCGGGAAGAGACCCAGTACTTC.

The chain employs TRBV5-6 and TRBJ1-4, with 10 positions matching TRBD1. Germline CDR1 SGHDT, CDR2 YYEEEE. The length of the CDR3 is 16 residues. Trimming removed 3 bases from V and 6 bases from J; junction bases left unmatched: 8. This CDR3 is CASSWGTGTGDEKLFF. DNA of the CDR3: TGTGCCAGCAGCTGGGGAACCGGGACAGGGGATGAAAAACTGTTTTTT.

The V gene is TRBV18, the J gene TRBJ2-2; 8 nucleotides align to TRBD2. V shed 6 bases, J shed 7 bases, and the junction held 10 bases outside the gene matches. Germline CDR1 is KGHSH and CDR2 is LQKENI. This CDR3 spans 15 amino acids. The CDR3 nucleotides read TGTGCCAGCTCCCAGGGACTAGTGATCGTCGGGGAGCTGTTTTTT. The encoded protein is CASSQGLVIVGELFF.

The chain carries TRBV24-1 and TRBJ1-1, with 8 bases aligning to TRBD1. The V segment lost 1 base and the J segment 5 bases; nucleotides outside the gene matches: 5. CDR1 and CDR2 (germline): KGHDR, SFDVKD. The CDR3 loop spans 15 amino acids. The CDR3: CATSDFYRGRTEAFF. DNA for the CDR3: TGTGCCACCAGTGATTTCTACAGGGGGAGAACTGAAGCTTTCTTT.

V is TRBV6-2 or TRBV6-3 and J is TRBJ1-1; possibly TRBD1 for D (6 bases). Germline CDR1 and CDR2: MNHEY and SVGEGT. V dropped 4 bases and J dropped 4 bases, with 16 bases sitting between them. This CDR3 has 15 residues. The CDR3 here is CASSSGQRAGTEAFF. The DNA for the CDR3 is TGTGCCAGCAGTTCCGGACAGAGGGCGGGCACTGAAGCTTTCTTT.

The chain has TRBV19 and TRBJ1-1; D is unresolved. CDR1 is LNHDA and CDR2 is SQIVND in the germline V gene (reference sequence). The CDR3 has 16 amino acids. With 0 bases removed from V and 1 base from J, the gap between germline ends came to 12 bases. CDR3 loop: CASSIDLARRNTEAFF. In nucleotides, the CDR3 is TGTGCCAGTAGTATAGATCTGGCACGTCGGAACACTGAAGCTTTCTTT.

The chain carries TRBV5-1 and TRBJ2-7, with D possibly being TRBD1 (7 bases). CDR1 is SGHRS and CDR2 is YFSETQ in the germline V gene. The V end was cut by 1 base, the J end by 3 bases, with 17 bases between. The CDR3 spans 16 residues. The DNA for the CDR3 is TGCGCCAGCAGCTTGCGCGGGGACAGACCCGACTACGAGCAGTACTTC. This codes for CASSLRGDRPDYEQYF.

CDR3 nucleotides: TGTGCCAGCAGCCAAACAGGGGATCAGCCCCAGCATTTT. It yields the protein CASSQTGDQPQHF. The chain uses TRBV3-1 (or the pseudogene TRBV3-2) and TRBJ1-5; TRBD1 matches at 7 bases. From germline, CDR1 is LGHDT and CDR2 YNNKEL (reference sequence). V gave up 2 bases and J gave up 5 bases; unmatched junction bases: 0. This CDR3 region has 13 residues.

This rearrangement joins TRBV18 to TRBJ1-2; no clear D. V dropped 4 bases and J dropped 0 bases, with 15 bases sitting between them. Germline V gene lookup returns CDR1 KGHSH and CDR2 LQKENI. There are 16 residues in the CDR3. CDR3 sequence (DNA): TGTGCCAGCTCACTGTGGGCTGGGTTATCTAACTATGGCTACACCTTC. Protein: CASSLWAGLSNYGYTF.

The genes are TRBV4-1 and TRBJ1-5; TRBD1 aligns across 7 bases. The CDR3 is made up of 14 amino acids. V lost 6 bases to trimming and J lost 2 bases; unmatched junction nucleotides: 4. Germline V gene sequence: CDR1 MGHRA, CDR2 YSYEKL. The CDR3 loop reads CASRPTGRNQPQHF. The CDR3 nucleotides are TGCGCCAGCAGGCCGACAGGGCGCAATCAGCCCCAGCATTTT.

J is TRBJ2-1 and V is TRBV7-3; D might be TRBD2 (6 bases). The germline V gene has CDR1 SGHTA and CDR2 FQGTGA. CDR3 length equals 16 residues. The ends were cut back, 2 bases at V and 1 base at J, with 12 bases in the middle. The CDR3: CASSLLNSGSYNEQFF. CDR3 in DNA: TGTGCCAGCAGCTTACTAAATAGCGGTTCCTACAATGAGCAGTTCTTC.

V gene TRBV7-2 combines with J gene TRBJ2-2; D uncertain. Germline CDR1 reads SGHTA; CDR2 reads FQGNSA. Trimming cost V 3 bases and J 7 bases, with 9 bases left between them. CDR3 length: 13 residues. DNA of the CDR3: TGTGCCAGCAGCTTCCAAGAGAGCGGGGAGCTGTTTTTT. It specifies CASSFQESGELFF.